This T cell receptor beta chain was observed in a study of a mutant IDH1 vaccine in newly diagnosed glioma. As for the study in general: Once 4-6 weeks had passed after radiotherapy alone, vaccination started, or it started with temozolomide cycles.

The CDR3 is 16 residues long. The germline V gene has CDR1 MGHDK and CDR2 SYGVNS. The trim removed 3 bases at V and 2 bases at J, leaving 10 bases unmatched. Regarding time point: week 35, safety follow-up. Vaccination comprised doses that each held 300 ug of mutant IDH1 20-mer peptide, plus topical imiquimod. Each astrocytoma in the donors was new, WHO grade 3 or 4, IDH1-mutant and ATRX-lost. Repertoires were generated with immunoSEQ multiplex PCR, while TCRdb's copy carries only in-frame clones and drops some. The sample has tens of thousands of clones, roughly 83% seen once. A word on this clone: Antigen: not known.

The TCR originated in a man aged 18 to 30 with glioma. Here the sequenced sample was PBMCs, taken from a glioma patient whose treatment included an IDH1 peptide vaccine. The chain links TRBV25-1 to TRBJ2-7; 7 positions match TRBD1. CDR3 protein: CASSELGQWRAYEQYF. The CDR3 coding sequence is TGTGCCAGCAGTGAGCTGGGACAGTGGCGGGCCTACGAGCAGTACTTC.